This TCR beta chain was found in a study of CD8+CD57+ T cells in acquired aplastic anemia (dated by TCRdb to 2016 to 2018). Broadly, across the study: On average, sorted CD4+ and CD8+ cells yielded about 3 ug of extracted DNA, with a range of roughly 0.18 to 30 ug.

The CDR3 contains 13 residues, cysteine and phenylalanine counted. The read is trimmed to its CDR3 DNA, 39 bases read in frame from base 1. CDR1 and CDR2, looked up from the germline V gene, are SGHVS and FQNEAQ. In the study, sorted CD4+ and CD8+ blood T cells from patients with severe aplastic anemia and from healthy subjects underwent deep sequencing of TCR repertoires. Ficoll-Paque density gradient centrifugation was used to isolate peripheral blood mononuclear cells. Before DNA was extracted, CD4+ and CD8+ T cells were sorted using either FACS or magnetic beads. TCR beta VDJ combination and CDR3 sequence profiling used genomic DNA as the template. An Illumina HiSeq 2000 was used for TCR repertoire sequencing. The original methods were these. TRBV/TRBJ rearrangement plots, CDR3 size and DJ length profiles, and Simpson's diversity index were used to assess repertoires. The most abundant DNA sequence in the deep sequencing data was defined as the immunodominant clone. CDR3 amino acid sequences were screened for sharing across subjects and compared with published repertoires and the VDJdb database. Using fastp trimming at Q25 and MiXCR clonotype assembly, TCRdb reanalyzed the public sequencing data and kept in-frame beta chains. Each record represents a unique CDR3 protein, reported with the most common genes and DNA among its rows. These V and J calls derive from TCRdb rather than the authors' analysis. The sample table holds around 250,000 distinct CDR3 sequences, of which 45% to 70% were seen once. Of the sample, approximately 8% is held by the ten largest clones.

This clonotype was seen many times. Its antigen has not been determined. An end of the junction differs from the germline gene, which may be a read error. Overall study results and their limits: Patients and healthy controls showed no significant difference in CD8+ Simpson's diversity (P=0.060). Roughly 30 CD8+ CDR3 sequences were found to be shared between patients and controls, but these sequences appeared to be highly expressed in patients and within the immunodominant clones of the patients.

The sequencing input was sorted CD4+, CD8+, or CD8+CD57+ T cells (not recorded which) from PBMCs. The clonotype originates from a human donor with severe aplastic anemia or a healthy control (not recorded which). Rearrangement joined TRBV7-8 to TRBJ2-5; TRBD2 is a possible D gene, resting on 6 matching bases. The nucleotides are TGTGCCAGCAGCTTCTCAAGGAGGGACCCGCAAAACTTC. The encoded protein is CASSFSRRDPQNF.